This T cell receptor beta chain was identified in a study of blood T cell repertoires in COVID-19. Study at large: Sites across the United States, Italy and Spain contributed samples from acute and convalescent COVID-19. T cells, B-cell-depleted T cells, or PBMCs provided the cDNA or gDNA that served as material.

Sequenced by immunoSEQ multiplex PCR; TCRdb stores in-frame clones only, minus some. The sample lists roughly 230,000 clones; 80% to 85% were seen once. Participants were placed into cohorts based on the clinical history they reported. Among Cohort 3 donors, those recovered had two negative PCRs, clearance, or symptom resolution. Germline values: CDR1 WNHNN, CDR2 SYGVQD (reference sequence). J lost 8 bases, V lost 6 bases, and 11 bases had no gene match. The CDR3 runs to 15 residues. The chain couples TRBV10-1 to TRBJ2-3; TRBD1 matches 10 bases. The origin of this receptor is a man in his fifties who had recovered from COVID-19. The sequenced sample consisted of PBMCs or T cells enriched from blood (not recorded which). The CDR3 is CASSPLDRGVGTQYF. In DNA, the CDR3 is TGCGCCAGCAGCCCGTTGGACAGGGGGGTCGGTACGCAGTATTTT.